Below, 9 T cell receptor beta chains from the same sample are listed, as sequenced in a study of T cells in Graves' hyperthyroidism and ophthalmopathy. RNA transcripts were the template for amplifying TCR beta CDR3 regions. Initially, a first-round RT-PCR of the TCR CDR3 employed the HTBI primer set. A single record per CDR3 protein comes from TCRdb applying MiXCR to the multiplex PCR reads. The table has 600,000 or so distinct CDR3 sequences, under 20% seen once. Sequenced: blood. All receptors come from a woman aged 25 to 39 with Graves' hyperthyroidism.

This clonotype was observed at least ten times. The chain has TRBV6-4 and TRBJ1-1; TRBD1 might be the D (6 bases). The CDR3 runs 13 residues. Looked up from germline, CDR1 is MRHNA and CDR2 is SNTAGT. Trimming stripped 5 bases from V and 4 bases from J, with 11 bases between. This chain's CDR3 is CASSPGGSTEAFF. For the CDR3, the DNA is TGTGCCAGCAGTCCTGGGGGCAGCACTGAAGCTTTCTTT.

This clonotype was detected ten times or more. V gene TRBV6-1 combines with J gene TRBJ2-7; D assignment may be TRBD1 or TRBD2 (6 bases each). The length of the CDR3 is 14 residues. The germline V gene encodes CDR1 MNHNS and CDR2 SASEGT. The V end lost 7 bases, the J end lost 5 bases, and 18 bases lay between the germline ends. CDR3 bases: TGTGCCAGCATCAAGGGGGGCGCTTCCCACGAGCAGTACTTC. Its translation is CASIKGGASHEQYF.

DNA of the CDR3: TGCGCCAGCAGCCGCTCCACATCCCGAGTAGGCGATGAGCAGTTCTTC. Translation: CASSRSTSRVGDEQFF. The chain uses TRBV5-1 and TRBJ2-1; no clear D gene. The CDR3 has 16 residues. Trimming removed 4 bases from V and 8 bases from J, with 22 bases in between. Germline V gives CDR1 SGHRS, CDR2 YFSETQ.

The chain couples TRBV9 to TRBJ2-1, with D maybe TRBD2 (7 bases). Germline V gene data show CDR1 as SGDLS and CDR2 as YYNGEE. Trimming stripped 3 bases from V and 5 bases from J, with 21 bases between. This CDR3 is 17 amino acids long. The CDR3 DNA reads as TGTGCCAGCAGCGACTCCCAGGGGCGGGAGTCCCACAATGAGCAGTTCTTC. Protein product: CASSDSQGRESHNEQFF.

At least ten counts were recorded for this clonotype. The chain uses TRBV30 and TRBJ1-5, with a possible D match to TRBD1 (6 bases). V was shortened by 5 bases and J by 4 bases, with 18 bases between the two germline ends. There are 15 residues in the CDR3. CDR1 is GTSNPN and CDR2 is SVGIG in the germline V gene (reference sequence). The CDR3 nucleotides read TGTGCCTGGGCCAAGGAGACAGGACCAAATCAGCCCCAGCATTTT. Translated: CAWAKETGPNQPQHF.

This clonotype appeared many times. The chain links TRBV28 to TRBJ1-5; D is ambiguous. This CDR3 is built from 11 residues. Trimming cost V 8 bases and J 7 bases, with 9 bases left between them. Germline-derived CDR1 and CDR2 are MDHEN and SYDVKM. This chain's CDR3 is CASSNGQPQHF. In DNA, the CDR3 is TGTGCCAGCTCGAATGGGCAGCCCCAGCATTTT.

This clonotype was found many times. The DNA of the CDR3 is TGTGCCAGCAGCCAGGGGGTTACCTACAATGAGCAGTTCTTC. Its translation: CASSQGVTYNEQFF. The gene calls are TRBV2 and TRBJ2-1; the match to TRBD1 covers 7 bases. The CDR3 covers 14 residues. Germline V CDR1 and CDR2: SNHLY, FYNNEI. The junction had 4 bases not matched to a gene; V was cut back by 6 bases and J by 2 bases.

In this sample, this clonotype turned up a few times. The rearrangement uses TRBV4-1 and TRBJ2-5, with 7 bases that match TRBD2. The length of the CDR3 is 15 residues. Germline-derived CDR1 and CDR2 are MGHRA and YSYEKL. V trimming: 0 bases; J trimming: 6 bases; junction bases outside the gene matches: 7. The CDR3 here is CASSQDGGETKTQYF. The CDR3 DNA sequence: TGCGCCAGCAGCCAAGATGGGGGGGAGACGAAGACCCAGTACTTC.

This clonotype was found many times. The chain carries TRBV30 and TRBJ1-1; D is ambiguous. Germline V gives CDR1 GTSNPN, CDR2 SVGIG (reference sequence). The CDR3 covers 11 residues. V lost 3 bases and J 5 bases, leaving 7 bases between the germline ends. Here the CDR3 reads CAWSRNTEAFF. The CDR3 bases are TGTGCCTGGAGCAGGAATACTGAAGCTTTCTTT.